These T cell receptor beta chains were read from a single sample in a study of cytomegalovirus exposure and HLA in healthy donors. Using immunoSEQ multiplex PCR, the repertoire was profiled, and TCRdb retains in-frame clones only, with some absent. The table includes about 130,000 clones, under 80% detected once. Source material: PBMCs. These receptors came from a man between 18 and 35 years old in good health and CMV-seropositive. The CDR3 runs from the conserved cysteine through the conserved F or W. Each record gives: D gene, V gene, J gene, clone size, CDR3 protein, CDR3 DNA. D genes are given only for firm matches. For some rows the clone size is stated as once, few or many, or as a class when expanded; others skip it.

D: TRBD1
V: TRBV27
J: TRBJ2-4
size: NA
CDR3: CASSLEAGGRKNIQYF
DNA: TGTGCCAGCAGTTTAGAGGCAGGGGGCCGGAAAAACATTCAGTACTTC

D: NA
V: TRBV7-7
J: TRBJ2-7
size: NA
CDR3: CASSPTGGGLYEQYF
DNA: TGTGCTAGCAGCCCAACAGGAGGGGGCCTGTACGAGCAGTACTTC

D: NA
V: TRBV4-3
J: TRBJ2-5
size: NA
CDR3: CASSQDSQQETQYF
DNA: TGCGCCAGCAGCCAAGATAGCCAGCAAGAGACCCAGTACTTC

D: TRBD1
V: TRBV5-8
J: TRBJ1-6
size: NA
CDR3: CASLPSTGWSSPLHF
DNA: TGTGCCAGCCTACCGTCGACAGGGTGGAGTTCACCCCTCCACTTT

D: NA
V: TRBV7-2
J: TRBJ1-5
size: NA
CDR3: CASSLMEEQPQHF
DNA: TGTGCCAGCAGCTTGATGGAGGAGCAGCCCCAGCATTTT

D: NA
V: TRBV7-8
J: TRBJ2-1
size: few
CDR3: CASRPGDTTYNEQFF
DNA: TGTGCCAGCCGGCCTGGGGACACCACCTACAATGAGCAGTTCTTC

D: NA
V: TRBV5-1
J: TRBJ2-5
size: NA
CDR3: CASSFRSLGGLETQYF
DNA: TGCGCCAGCAGCTTCAGGTCACTGGGAGGATTAGAGACCCAGTACTTC

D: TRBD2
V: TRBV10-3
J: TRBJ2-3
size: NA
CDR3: CATQRDIEDTQYF
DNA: TGTGCCACACAGCGGGATATAGAGGATACGCAGTATTTT

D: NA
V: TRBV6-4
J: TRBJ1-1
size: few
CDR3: CASNKGEMTEAFF
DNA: TGTGCCAGCAATAAAGGAGAGATGACTGAAGCTTTCTTT

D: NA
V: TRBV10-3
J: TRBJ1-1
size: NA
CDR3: CAISRTGGSNTEAFF
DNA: TGTGCCATCAGCCGCACGGGGGGCTCGAACACTGAAGCTTTCTTT

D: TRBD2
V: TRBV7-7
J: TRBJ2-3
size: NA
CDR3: CASSLSRTSGVSSTDTQYF
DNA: TGTGCTAGCAGCTTAAGTAGGACTAGCGGGGTCTCTAGCACAGATACGCAGTATTTT

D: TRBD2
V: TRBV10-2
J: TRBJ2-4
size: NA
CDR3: CASSRTSGSEYLAKNIQYF
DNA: TGCGCCAGCAGCAGGACTAGCGGGAGCGAATATCTAGCCAAAAACATTCAGTACTTC

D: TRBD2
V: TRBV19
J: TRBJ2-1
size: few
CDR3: CASRVSGRSYNEQFF
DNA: TGTGCCAGTCGAGTTAGCGGGAGGAGCTACAATGAGCAGTTCTTC

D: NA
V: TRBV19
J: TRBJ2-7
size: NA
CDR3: CASSIAGMSYEQYF
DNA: TGTGCCAGTAGTATAGCAGGGATGTCCTACGAGCAGTACTTC

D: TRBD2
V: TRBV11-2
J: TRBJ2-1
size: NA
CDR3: CASSLDGTSGSYEQFF
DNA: TGTGCCAGCAGCTTGGACGGGACTAGCGGGAGCTATGAGCAGTTCTTC

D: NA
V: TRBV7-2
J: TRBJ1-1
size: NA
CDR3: CASSLRATVNTEAFF
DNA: TGTGCCAGCAGCTTGCGCGCGACAGTTAACACTGAAGCTTTCTTT

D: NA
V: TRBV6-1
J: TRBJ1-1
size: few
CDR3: CASSDRVWTEAFF
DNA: TGTGCCAGCAGTGACAGGGTTTGGACTGAAGCTTTCTTT

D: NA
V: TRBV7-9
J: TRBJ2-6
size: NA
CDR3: CASSSWTEDSGANVLTF
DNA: TGTGCCAGCAGCTCCTGGACAGAAGACTCTGGGGCCAACGTCCTGACTTTC

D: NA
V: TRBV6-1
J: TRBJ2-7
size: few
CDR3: CASSEARGEQYF
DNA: TGTGCCAGCAGTGAAGCGAGAGGGGAGCAGTACTTC

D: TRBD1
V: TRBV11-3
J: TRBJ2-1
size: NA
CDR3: CASSPRTGAYNEQFF
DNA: TGTGCCAGCAGCCCACGGACAGGGGCTTACAATGAGCAGTTCTTC

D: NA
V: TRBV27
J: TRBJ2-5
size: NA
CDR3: CASSHARVLGETQYF
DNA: TGTGCCAGCAGCCATGCCAGGGTGCTTGGGGAGACCCAGTACTTC

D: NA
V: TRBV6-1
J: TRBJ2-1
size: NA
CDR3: CASSEARSSYNEQFF
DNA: TGTGCCAGCAGTGAAGCGAGGAGCTCCTACAATGAGCAGTTCTTC

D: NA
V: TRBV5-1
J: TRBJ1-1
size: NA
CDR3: CASSSFSGNLDSTEAFF
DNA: TGCGCCAGCAGCTCATTCTCGGGAAACTTAGATAGCACTGAAGCTTTCTTT

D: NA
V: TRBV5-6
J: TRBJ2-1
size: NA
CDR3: CASSLGGDNEQFF
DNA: TGTGCCAGCAGCTTGGGGGGAGACAATGAGCAGTTCTTC

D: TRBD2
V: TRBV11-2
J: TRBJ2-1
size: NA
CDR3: CASSSPREGLDEQFF
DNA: TGTGCCAGCAGCTCGCCACGGGAGGGCCTCGATGAGCAGTTCTTC

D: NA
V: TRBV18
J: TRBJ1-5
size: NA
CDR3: CASSPQGNQPQHF
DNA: TGTGCCAGCTCACCGCAGGGCAATCAGCCCCAGCATTTT

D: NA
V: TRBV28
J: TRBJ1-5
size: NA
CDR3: CASSLDQGSNQPQHF
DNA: TGTGCCAGCAGTTTAGACCAGGGGAGCAATCAGCCCCAGCATTTT

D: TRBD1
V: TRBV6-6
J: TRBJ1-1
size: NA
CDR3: CATTPPQGANTEAFF
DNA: TGTGCCACAACCCCTCCACAGGGGGCGAACACTGAAGCTTTCTTT

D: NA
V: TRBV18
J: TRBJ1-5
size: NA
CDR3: CASSPYRVDSNQPQHF
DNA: TGTGCCAGCTCACCCTACAGGGTGGATAGCAATCAGCCCCAGCATTTT

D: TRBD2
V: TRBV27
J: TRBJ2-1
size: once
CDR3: CASRLAGGGYNEQFF
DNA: TGTGCCAGCAGGCTAGCGGGAGGGGGGTACAATGAGCAGTTCTTC

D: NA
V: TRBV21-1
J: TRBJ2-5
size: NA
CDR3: CASSKAWTGPETQYF
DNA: TGTGCCAGCAGCAAAGCCTGGACAGGGCCAGAGACCCAGTACTTC

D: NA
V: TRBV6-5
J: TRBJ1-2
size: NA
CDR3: CASSYSPGDGYTF
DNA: TGTGCCAGCAGTTACTCCCCGGGAGATGGCTACACCTTC

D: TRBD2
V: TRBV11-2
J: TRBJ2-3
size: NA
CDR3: CASSSRGTSGGSSTDTQYF
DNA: TGTGCCAGCAGCTCGCGGGGGACTAGCGGGGGGTCTAGCACAGATACGCAGTATTTT

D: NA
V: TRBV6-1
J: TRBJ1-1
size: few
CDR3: CAISESGTADEAFF
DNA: TGTGCCATCAGTGAGTCGGGAACAGCGGATGAAGCTTTCTTT

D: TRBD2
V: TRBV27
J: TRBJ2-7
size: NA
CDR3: CASSFKTSGYEQYF
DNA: TGTGCCAGCAGTTTTAAAACTAGCGGCTACGAGCAGTACTTC

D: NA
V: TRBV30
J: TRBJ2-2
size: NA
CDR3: CAWSTRNTGELFF
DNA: TGTGCCTGGAGTACTCGGAACACCGGGGAGCTGTTTTTT

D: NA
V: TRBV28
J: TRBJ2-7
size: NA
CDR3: CASSLIGDFYEQYF
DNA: TGTGCCAGCAGTTTAATAGGGGATTTTTACGAGCAGTACTTC

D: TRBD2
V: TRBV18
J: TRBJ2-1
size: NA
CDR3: CASSKTSGGDNEQFF
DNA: TGTGCCAGCTCCAAGACTAGCGGAGGAGACAATGAGCAGTTCTTC

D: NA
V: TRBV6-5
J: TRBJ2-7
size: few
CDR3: CASSVSGYEQYF
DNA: TGTGCCAGCAGTGTTAGCGGCTACGAGCAGTACTTC

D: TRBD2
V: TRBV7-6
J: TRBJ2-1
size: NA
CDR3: CASAGVNEQFF
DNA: TGTGCCAGTGCGGGGGTCAATGAGCAGTTCTTC

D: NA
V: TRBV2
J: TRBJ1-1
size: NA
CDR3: CASSTGAVTEAFF
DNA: TGTGCCAGCAGTACAGGCGCCGTCACTGAAGCTTTCTTT

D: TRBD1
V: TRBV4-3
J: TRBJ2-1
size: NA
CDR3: CASSQVARTGMLNEQFF
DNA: TGCGCCAGCAGCCAAGTGGCACGGACAGGGATGTTAAATGAGCAGTTCTTC

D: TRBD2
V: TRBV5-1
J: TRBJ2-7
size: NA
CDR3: CASSWNPPGLAVASEQYF
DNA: TGCGCCAGCAGCTGGAACCCTCCGGGACTAGCGGTGGCTTCCGAGCAGTACTTC

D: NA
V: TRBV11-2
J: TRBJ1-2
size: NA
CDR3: CASSPFLTNYGYTF
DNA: TGTGCCAGCAGCCCCTTCCTGACAAACTATGGCTACACCTTC

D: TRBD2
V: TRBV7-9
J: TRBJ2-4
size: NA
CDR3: CASSSAGGGNIQYF
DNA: TGTGCCAGCAGCTCGGCGGGGGGAGGGAACATTCAGTACTTC

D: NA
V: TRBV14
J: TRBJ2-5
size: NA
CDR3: CASSQVSAGETQYF
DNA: TGTGCCAGCAGCCAAGTATCGGCGGGAGAGACCCAGTACTTC

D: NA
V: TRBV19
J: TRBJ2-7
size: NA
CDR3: CASGTGRTYEQYF
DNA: TGTGCCAGTGGGACTGGCAGGACCTACGAGCAGTACTTC

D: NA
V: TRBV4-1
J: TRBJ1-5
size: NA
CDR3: CASSQDQTPFQPQHF
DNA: TGCGCCAGCAGCCAAGATCAGACACCCTTTCAGCCCCAGCATTTT

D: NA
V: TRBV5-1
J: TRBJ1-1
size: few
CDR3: CASSPEAGLNTEAFF
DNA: TGCGCCAGCAGCCCGGAGGCGGGGCTAAACACTGAAGCTTTCTTT

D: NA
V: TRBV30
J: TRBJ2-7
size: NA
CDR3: CAWRIGGLSYEQYF
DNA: TGTGCCTGGAGAATTGGTGGGCTTTCCTACGAGCAGTACTTC

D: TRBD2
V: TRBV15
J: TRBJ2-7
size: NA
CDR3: CATSPRLAGGPSYEQYF
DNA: TGTGCCACCAGCCCCCGACTAGCGGGAGGGCCCTCCTACGAGCAGTACTTC

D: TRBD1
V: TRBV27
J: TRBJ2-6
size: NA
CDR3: CASFGTAYPGANVLTF
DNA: TGTGCCAGCTTCGGGACAGCTTATCCTGGGGCCAACGTCCTGACTTTC

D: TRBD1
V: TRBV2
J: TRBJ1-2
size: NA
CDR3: CASTPDRGPTSNYGYTF
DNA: TGTGCCAGCACCCCCGACAGGGGGCCTACTTCTAACTATGGCTACACCTTC

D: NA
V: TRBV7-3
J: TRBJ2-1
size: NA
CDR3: CASSSIQGEGEQFF
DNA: TGTGCCAGCAGCTCGATACAGGGGGAGGGTGAGCAGTTCTTC

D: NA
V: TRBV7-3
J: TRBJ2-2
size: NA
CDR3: CASSLTSDRRELFF
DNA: TGTGCCAGCAGCTTAACATCGGACAGAAGGGAGCTGTTTTTT

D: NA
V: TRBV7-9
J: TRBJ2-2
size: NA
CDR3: CASSLASTGELFF
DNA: TGTGCCAGCAGCTTAGCGAGCACCGGGGAGCTGTTTTTT

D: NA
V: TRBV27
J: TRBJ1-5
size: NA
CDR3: CASSPGFILSNQPQHF
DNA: TGTGCCAGCAGTCCGGGATTTATCCTTAGCAATCAGCCCCAGCATTTT

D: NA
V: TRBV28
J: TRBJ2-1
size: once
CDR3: CASSIYDYNEQFF
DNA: TGTGCCAGCAGTATCTACGACTACAATGAGCAGTTCTTC

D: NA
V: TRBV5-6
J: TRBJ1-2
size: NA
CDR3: CASSLAAAGNYGYTF
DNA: TGTGCCAGCAGCTTGGCCGCTGCAGGGAACTATGGCTACACCTTC